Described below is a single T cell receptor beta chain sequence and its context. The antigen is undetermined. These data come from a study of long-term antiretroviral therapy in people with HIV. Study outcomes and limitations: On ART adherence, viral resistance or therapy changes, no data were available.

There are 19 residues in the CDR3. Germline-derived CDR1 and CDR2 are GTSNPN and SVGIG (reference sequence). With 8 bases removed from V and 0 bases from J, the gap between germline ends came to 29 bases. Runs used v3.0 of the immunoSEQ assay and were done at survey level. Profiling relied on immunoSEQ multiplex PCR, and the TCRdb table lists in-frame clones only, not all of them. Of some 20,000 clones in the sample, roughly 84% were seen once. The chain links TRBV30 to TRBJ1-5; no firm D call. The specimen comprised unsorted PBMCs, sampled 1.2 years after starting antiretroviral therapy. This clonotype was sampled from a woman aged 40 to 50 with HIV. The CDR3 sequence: CARLLGVPRPFYSNQPQHF. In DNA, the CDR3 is TGTGCCCGATTACTTGGGGTCCCAAGACCGTTTTATAGCAATCAGCCCCAGCATTTT.